A selection of T cell receptor beta chains follows, all from one sample in a study of blood T cell repertoires in COVID-19. Using immunoSEQ multiplex PCR, the repertoire was profiled, and TCRdb retains in-frame clones only, with some absent. The repertoire includes around 140,000 clones, just under 80% of them detected once, and less than 2.5% sits in the top ten. What was sequenced was peripheral blood. All receptors come from a woman in her sixties or seventies with acute or convalescent COVID-19. Each CDR3 is given with its conserved first and last residue. The D gene is left open where the match is weak. Clone sizes are given selectively: once, few, many, or a class where the clone is expanded.

TRBV19,.,TRBJ1-2,.,TGTGCCAGTAGTTTCCCGGGGTCACCGGGGTATGGCTACACCTTC,CASSFPGSPGYGYTF
TRBV3-1/TRBV3-2,once,TRBJ2-3,TRBD2,TGTGCCAGCAGCCAAGGAGGACTAGCGGTAAGGTGGGGTGATACGCAGTATTTT,CASSQGGLAVRWGDTQYF
TRBV5-1,.,TRBJ1-5,.,TGCGCCAGCAGCCCTAACCCCGGGACACCAAATCAGCCCCAGCATTTT,CASSPNPGTPNQPQHF
TRBV28,.,TRBJ1-2,TRBD1,TGTGCCAGCTCACTAACGACAGGGGGTAGGATTGGCTACACCTTC,CASSLTTGGRIGYTF
TRBV18,.,TRBJ2-3,.,TGTGCCAGCTCACCACGCGACACAAGCACAGATACGCAGTATTTT,CASSPRDTSTDTQYF
TRBV12-2,.,TRBJ2-5,.,TGTGCAAGTCGCTTAGCCACGACTAGCGGGAGTGAGACCCAGTACTTC,CASRLATTSGSETQYF
TRBV3-1/TRBV3-2,.,TRBJ1-6,TRBD1,TGTGCCAGCAGCCAAGCTAGGACAGGGGATAATTCACCCCTCCACTTT,CASSQARTGDNSPLHF
TRBV20-1,.,TRBJ2-7,TRBD2,TGCAGTGCTAGTCCACAAGCGGGAGGGCCGGGGGAGCAGTACTTC,CSASPQAGGPGEQYF
TRBV2,.,TRBJ2-7,TRBD2,TGTGCCAGCAGGGCTAGCGGGAGGGCCTGGGGCGAGCAGTACTTC,CASRASGRAWGEQYF
TRBV28,once,TRBJ1-6,.,TGTGCCAGCAGTTTAATTGGCAGGGTCAATTCACCCCTCCACTTT,CASSLIGRVNSPLHF
TRBV28,few,TRBJ1-1,TRBD1,TGTGCCAGCAGGCCGACAGGGGGGTACACTGAAGCTTTCTTT,CASRPTGGYTEAFF
TRBV5-4,.,TRBJ1-2,TRBD1,TGTGCCAGCAGCTTCGACAGGGGCTATGGCTACACCTTC,CASSFDRGYGYTF
TRBV4-1,once,TRBJ2-7,.,TGCGCCAGCAGCCAAGGTATGATAGAACCCTACGAGCAGTACTTC,CASSQGMIEPYEQYF
TRBV5-1,.,TRBJ2-7,.,TGCGCCAGCAGCTTGGTTGGCAGAACCTACGAGCAGTACTTC,CASSLVGRTYEQYF
TRBV28,.,TRBJ1-2,.,TGTGCCAGCAGTTTAGGCGGGAAAGGGGATTATGGCTACACCTTC,CASSLGGKGDYGYTF
TRBV4-1,.,TRBJ2-2,.,TGCGCCAGCAGCCAAACCTGGGGCAGGGCAACAGCCGGGGAGCTGTTTTTT,CASSQTWGRATAGELFF
TRBV19,few,TRBJ2-2,TRBD2,TGTGCCAGTTCCGGACTAGCGGGAGCCGGGGAGCTGTTTTTT,CASSGLAGAGELFF
TRBV30,.,TRBJ2-7,TRBD1,TGTGCCTGGACTAGACAGGGACCCGACGAGCAGTACTTC,CAWTRQGPDEQYF
TRBV7-6,.,TRBJ2-5,TRBD2,TGTGCCAGCAGCTTAGGACTAGCGGGGGGACAAGAGACCCAGTACTTC,CASSLGLAGGQETQYF
TRBV5-4,.,TRBJ1-1,TRBD1,TGTGCCAGCAGCATACGCGACAGGGGAACTGAAGCTTTCTTT,CASSIRDRGTEAFF
TRBV21-1,.,TRBJ1-6,.,TGTGCCAGCAGCAAAGCGGCGCGGGGGGGACTTAATTCACCCCTCCACTTT,CASSKAARGGLNSPLHF
TRBV2,few,TRBJ1-6,.,TGTGCCTGGAGGTCGCAGTATAATTCACCCCTCCACTTT,CAWRSQYNSPLHF
TRBV29-1,few,TRBJ1-2,TRBD1,TGCAGCGTCCTGACAGGGGACAATGGCTACACCTTC,CSVLTGDNGYTF
TRBV3-1/TRBV3-2,.,TRBJ2-7,TRBD2,TGTGCCAGCAGCCGGGGGACTAGCGGGAGGAACTACGAGCAGTACTTC,CASSRGTSGRNYEQYF
TRBV7-6,.,TRBJ2-2,TRBD2,TGTGCCAGCAGCTTAGCGGGTAGCGGGAGGCTCGTCTACGGGGAGCTGTTTTTT,CASSLAGSGRLVYGELFF
TRBV27,once,TRBJ2-2,TRBD2,TGTGCCAGCAGTCACCGGGACTACGGCACCGGGGAGCTGTTTTTT,CASSHRDYGTGELFF
TRBV6-2/TRBV6-3,.,TRBJ2-6,TRBD1,TGTGCCAGCAGTCCCGGGACAGGAATCTCTGGGGCCAACGTCCTGACTTTC,CASSPGTGISGANVLTF
TRBV5-1,.,TRBJ1-1,.,TGCGCCAGCGGTCCCCAGTCGAAGAACACTGAAGCTTTCTTT,CASGPQSKNTEAFF
TRBV2,once,TRBJ2-2,.,TGTGCCAGCAGTGAAATCTGGGCTAGGGAGCTGTTTTTT,CASSEIWARELFF
TRBV3-1/TRBV3-2,.,TRBJ2-5,.,TGTGCCAGCAGCCAGGTTGAGGGAGTTTTACAGACCCAGTACTTC,CASSQVEGVLQTQYF
TRBV27,once,TRBJ1-2,.,TGTGCCAGCAAGTCCGGCTATGGCTACACCTTC,CASKSGYGYTF